Below, 3 T cell receptor beta chains from the same sample are listed, as sequenced in a study of blood T cells in healthy people across ages. Primers used in a second PCR of about 7 to 11 cycles were a sample-barcoded 5' primer and a J-beta primer mix. In TCRdb, the 5' RACE reads were re-called with MiXCR into one record per CDR3 protein. This sample carries fewer than 1.5 million distinct CDR3 sequences, 35% to 45% of them seen once, and the ten largest clones take around 8%. The sequenced sample was blood. These receptors originate from a woman aged 18-30 years in good health.

The chain couples TRBV25-1 to TRBJ2-7; TRBD1 might be the D (5 bases). Germline V gene lookup returns CDR1 MGHDK and CDR2 SYGVNS. This CDR3 comprises 12 residues. V lost 3 bases, J lost 5 bases, and 8 bases lay in between. The chain's CDR3 is CASSDREHEQYF. The CDR3 DNA reads TGTGCCAGCAGTGACAGGGAACACGAGCAGTACTTC.

The rearrangement joins TRBV6-5 to TRBJ1-5; 7 bases agree with TRBD1. The germline CDR1 and CDR2 sequences are MNHEY and SVGAGI. The CDR3 covers 13 residues. V was pared by 8 bases and J by 2 bases, with 3 bases of the junction left unmatched. In nucleotides, the CDR3 is TGTGCCAGCGCCACAGGGGGCAATCAGCCCCAGCATTTT. This translates into CASATGGNQPQHF.

The chain carries TRBV7-8 and TRBJ1-1; no definite D call. The CDR3 length is 12 residues. Germline CDR1 and CDR2: SGHVS and FQNEAQ. Trimming left V 2 bases short and J 7 bases short, with 8 bases between. The CDR3 spells CASSLLGDEAFF. CDR3 in DNA: TGTGCCAGCAGCTTACTGGGCGATGAAGCTTTCTTT.